This passage covers 25 T cell receptor beta chains from one sample sequenced in a study of human T cells and chemical hapten exposure. Regarding time point: patch test 1, 2 weeks after DPC sensitization. Treatment meaning: therapeutic diphenylcyclopropenone sensitization with weekly scalp DPC. Whole blood that had not been fractionated was the source of extracted total RNA. TCRdb itself ran the RACE reads through MiXCR, one entry per CDR3 protein. Of 35,000 or so distinct CDR3 sequences listed, over 5.5% were seen once; the top ten hold roughly 9.5%. The sequencing here drew on whole blood, taken in connection with sensitization to the hapten diphenylcyclopropenone (DPC). The receptors derive from a woman aged 25 to 45 with alopecia areata. Some clones in this sample may be carry-over from other donors' samples.

In its sample, this clonotype was seen many times. The chain couples TRBV20-1 to TRBJ2-7, with a possible D match to TRBD1 (6 bases). CDR3 length: 16 residues. Germline V gene lookup returns CDR1 DFQATT and CDR2 SNEGSKA (reference sequence). Deletions cut 5 bases from V and 1 base from J, with 21 bases between. The CDR3 DNA sequence: TGCAGTGCTCGGGGCCACAGGGCAGCCCGGTCCTACGAGCAGTACTTC. Translated, it gives CSARGHRAARSYEQYF.

Many counts were recorded for this clonotype. V usage is TRBV19 and J usage is TRBJ2-2, with D unresolved. V gave up 6 bases and J gave up 2 bases, with 13 bases separating them. Germline-derived CDR1 and CDR2 are LNHDA and SQIVND (reference sequence). The CDR3 is made up of 15 amino acids. CDR3 protein: CASRTLGRNTGELFF. Written as DNA, the CDR3 is TGTGCCAGTAGGACCCTAGGACGTAACACCGGGGAGCTGTTTTTT.

Only a few counts were recorded for this clonotype. The chain joins TRBV16 to TRBJ1-1; D perhaps matches TRBD1 (5 bases). V lost 5 bases, J lost 6 bases, and 16 bases lay in between. This CDR3 contains 14 residues. Per germline, CDR1 KGHSY and CDR2 FQNENV. CDR3 coding DNA: TGTGCCAGCAGCGGTCGGCTCGGGGGTGCTGAAGCTTTCTTT. Translation: CASSGRLGGAEAFF.

This clonotype was seen ten or more times. The chain combines TRBV5-1 with TRBJ1-5; D remains unclear. The ends were cut back, 0 bases at V and 4 bases at J, with 5 bases in the middle. Per germline, CDR1 SGHRS and CDR2 YFSETQ. The CDR3 is 13 residues long. The CDR3 DNA is TGCGCCAGCAGCTTGGACCCTAATCAGCCCCAGCATTTT. Its protein product is CASSLDPNQPQHF.

This clonotype was seen only a few times. The chain recombines TRBV29-1 with TRBJ2-2; either TRBD1 or TRBD2 may fit D (5 bases each). Looked up from germline, CDR1 is SQVTM and CDR2 is ANQGSEA. V was cut by 3 bases and J by 5 bases, with 19 bases left in between. The CDR3 runs 16 residues. CDR3 bases: TGCAGCGTTGATTGGGGGTCACCGTACTCAACCGGGGAGCTGTTTTTT. Protein: CSVDWGSPYSTGELFF.

This clonotype was picked up many times. The CDR3 region has the DNA TGTGCCAGCAGCCCCCGCGGAACAGGGGCCGGTGGCAATCAGCCCCAGCATTTT. Its translation: CASSPRGTGAGGNQPQHF. The chain recombines TRBV5-5 with TRBJ1-5; 7 nucleotides align to TRBD1. This CDR3 region has 18 residues. V shed 4 bases, J shed 2 bases, and the junction held 15 bases outside the gene matches. Germline CDR1 and CDR2: SGHKS and YYEKEE (reference sequence).

This clonotype was counted only a few times. The genes are TRBV18 and TRBJ1-1; D possibly corresponds to TRBD1 (6 bases). Germline V lookup: CDR1 KGHSH, CDR2 LQKENI. V lost 5 bases to trimming and J lost 1 base, with 11 bases between them. The CDR3 runs to 14 residues. CDR3 coding DNA: TGTGCCAGCTCAAAGCAGGGGTCGAACACTGAAGCTTTCTTT. It encodes CASSKQGSNTEAFF.

This clonotype was seen only a few times. CDR3 in DNA: TGCAGTGCCACACGTTTGGACAGTTATGAAAAACTGTTTTTT. Amino acids: CSATRLDSYEKLFF. V usage is TRBV20-1 and J usage is TRBJ1-4, with TRBD1 as a possible D gene (6 bases). This CDR3 is 14 amino acids long. Germline V gene lookup returns CDR1 DFQATT and CDR2 SNEGSKA (reference sequence). Trimming pared 6 bases from V and 6 bases from J, leaving 17 bases between.

The sample holds a few counts of this clonotype. CDR3 sequence reads: CASSKGGGETDTQYF. The CDR3 DNA reads as TGTGCCAGCAGCAAAGGCGGGGGGGAGACAGATACGCAGTATTTT. The chain carries TRBV7-8 and TRBJ2-3; 9 bases agree with TRBD2. Germline-derived CDR1 and CDR2 are SGHVS and FQNEAQ. V dropped 5 bases and J dropped 3; count of bases not matched to a gene: 6. The CDR3 length is 15 residues.

This clonotype was seen only a few times. The genes are TRBV28 and TRBJ1-2; D not certain. Germline-derived CDR1 and CDR2 are MDHEN and SYDVKM. Trimming stripped 5 bases from V and 6 bases from J, with 16 bases between. The CDR3 consists of 14 residues. CDR3 region: CASSHELDPDGYTF. The CDR3 nucleotides are TGTGCCAGCAGTCACGAACTGGACCCCGATGGCTACACCTTC.

This clonotype has more than one count but fewer than ten. The germline gene is not matched at one end of the junction; a read error may be the cause. The CDR3 nucleotides read TGTGCTAGCAGCCCCAGCGGCCACCAAGAGACCCAGTACTTC. Its protein is CASSPSGHQETQYF. This chain joins TRBV7-7 and TRBJ2-5, with a weak D call TRBD2 (5 bases). Germline lookup yields CDR1 SSHAT and CDR2 FNYEAQ (reference sequence). This CDR3 spans 14 amino acids.

In its sample, this clonotype was seen many times. The V gene is TRBV6-6, the J gene TRBJ2-1, with no clear D. Trimming left V 4 bases short and J 0 bases short, with 13 bases between. This CDR3 region has 16 residues. In germline, CDR1 is MNHNY, CDR2 SVGAGI (reference sequence). The chain's CDR3 is CASSFPSLPSYNEQFF. CDR3 DNA sequence: TGTGCCAGCAGTTTCCCAAGCTTGCCCTCCTACAATGAGCAGTTCTTC.

Many counts were recorded for this clonotype. The chain employs TRBV10-3 and TRBJ2-7; D tentatively reads TRBD1 or TRBD2 (5 bases each). Germline CDR1 is ENHRY and CDR2 is SYGVKD. Trimming cost V 8 bases and J 2 bases, with 19 bases left between them. The CDR3 loop spans 15 amino acids. CDR3 loop: CAIADSGTGTYEQYF. The CDR3 nucleotides are TGTGCCATCGCTGACTCCGGGACGGGAACCTACGAGCAGTACTTC.

This clonotype has just a few counts. The chain recombines TRBV20-1 with TRBJ2-3; 13 bases map to TRBD2. V was clipped by 5 bases and J by 0 bases; unmatched bases: 8. CDR3 length: 17 residues. The V gene's germline CDR1 is DFQATT and CDR2 SNEGSKA (reference sequence). The CDR3 DNA reads TGCAGTGCTCGAACTAGCGGGGGGGTACCTAGCACAGATACGCAGTATTTT. It codes for CSARTSGGVPSTDTQYF.

This clonotype was counted at least ten times. The J gene is TRBJ2-2, the V gene TRBV6-2 or TRBV6-3; D uncertain. The CDR3 is 16 residues long. Germline values: CDR1 MNHEY, CDR2 SVGEGT. Trimming shortened V by 2 bases and J by 7 bases, and 17 bases separated the two germline ends. The CDR3 is CASSYGPLSVGGELFF. The CDR3 region has the DNA TGTGCCAGCAGTTACGGTCCACTGTCCGTCGGCGGGGAGCTGTTTTTT.

The chain links TRBV6-2 or TRBV6-3 to TRBJ2-2; D is unclear. Germline V gene lookup returns CDR1 MNHEY and CDR2 SVGEGT. The CDR3 spans 13 residues. Trimming left V 6 bases short and J 6 bases short, with 11 bases between. This CDR3 reads CASSPLVSGELFF. CDR3 DNA: TGTGCCAGCAGCCCACTCGTGTCCGGGGAGCTGTTTTTT.

This clonotype was seen a handful of times. The chain uses TRBV5-1 and TRBJ2-3; 10 bases map to TRBD1. The V and J ends lost 3 bases and 6 bases, in that order; junction bases with no gene match: 16. The CDR3 length is 18 residues. CDR1 and CDR2 (germline): SGHRS, YFSETQ. The CDR3 DNA reads TGCGCCAGCAGCTCACTCCGGGACAGGGGTAACGGGGTGGATACGCAGTATTTT. Translating gives CASSSLRDRGNGVDTQYF. Full variable domain (rest looked up from reference TRBV5-1 and TRBJ2-3): KAGVTQTPRYLIKTRGQQVTLSCSPISGHRSVSWYQQTPGQGLQFLFEYFSETQRNKGNFPGRFSGRQFSNSRSEMNVSTLELGDSALYLCASSSLRDRGNGVDTQYFGPGTRLTVL.

This clonotype was detected a few times. This sequence joins TRBV5-1 and TRBJ1-6, with D uncertain. The germline gives CDR1 SGHRS, CDR2 YFSETQ. V was pared by 0 bases and J by 7 bases, with 2 bases between. There are 12 residues in the CDR3. The CDR3 coding sequence is TGCGCCAGCAGCTTGGAAAATTCACCCCTCCACTTT. It is translated as CASSLENSPLHF. Full variable domain (remainder filled in from reference TRBV5-1 and TRBJ1-6): KAGVTQTPRYLIKTRGQQVTLSCSPISGHRSVSWYQQTPGQGLQFLFEYFSETQRNKGNFPGRFSGRQFSNSRSEMNVSTLELGDSALYLCASSLENSPLHFGNGTRLTVT.

This clonotype has more than one count but fewer than ten. This chain uses TRBV5-1 with TRBJ2-3; TRBD2 might be the D (6 bases). The ends were cut back, 5 bases at V and 5 bases at J, with 21 bases in the middle. The CDR3 covers 16 residues. Germline V lookup: CDR1 SGHRS, CDR2 YFSETQ. CDR3 residues: CASRFGRELGGDTQYF. The CDR3 region has the DNA TGCGCCAGCAGGTTTGGACGTGAATTGGGGGGAGATACGCAGTATTTT.

This clonotype was observed many times. The CDR3 DNA reads TGTGCCAGCAGTTTACATTTTGGGCAGGGCAATCAGCCCCAGCATTTT. It specifies CASSLHFGQGNQPQHF. This chain connects TRBV28 to TRBJ1-5; D is unresolved. Trimming removed 2 bases at V and 2 bases at J, with 13 bases between. The CDR3 is 16 amino acids. Germline V lookup: CDR1 MDHEN, CDR2 SYDVKM.

This clonotype came up a few times. The DNA of the CDR3 is TGTGCCAGCAGTTTCGGGGAGTTAGGGCAGTACTTC. Translation gives CASSFGELGQYF. This sequence joins TRBV12-3 or TRBV12-4 and TRBJ2-7, with D perhaps matching TRBD2 (5 bases). The CDR3 has 12 amino acids. The V gene lost 3 bases and the J gene lost 9 bases, with 12 bases spanning the gap.

This clonotype was picked up many times. The J gene is TRBJ2-7, the V gene TRBV14, with 7 bases that match TRBD2. There are 14 residues in the CDR3. Trimming removed 3 bases from V and 2 bases from J; junction bases left unmatched: 4. Germline V gene sequence: CDR1 SGHDN, CDR2 FVKESK. The chain's CDR3 is CASSQGTIPYEQYF. CDR3 nucleotides: TGTGCCAGCAGCCAGGGGACTATACCCTACGAGCAGTACTTC. The variable domain in full, with the rest retrieved from reference TRBV14 and TRBJ2-7, is EAGVTQFPSHSVIEKGQTVTLRCDPISGHDNLYWYRRVMGKEIKFLLHFVKESKQDESGMPNNRFLAERTGGTYSTLKVQPAELEDSGVYFCASSQGTIPYEQYFGPGTRLTVT.

This clonotype was seen repeatedly, ten times or more. This rearrangement joins TRBV4-3 to TRBJ1-4; 7 nucleotides agree with TRBD1. Germline CDR1 LGHNA, CDR2 YSLEER. The CDR3 spans 15 residues. Trimming cost V 3 bases and J 7 bases; bases outside gene matches: 8. The CDR3: CASSHTGTVGEKLFF. The CDR3 nucleotides are TGCGCCAGCAGCCACACCGGGACAGTGGGTGAAAAACTGTTTTTT.

This clonotype appeared many times. The gene calls are TRBV12-3 or TRBV12-4 and TRBJ2-3, with D perhaps TRBD1 or TRBD2 (5 bases each). The CDR3 is made up of 14 amino acids. Deletions cut 6 bases from V and 4 bases from J, with 14 bases between. This chain's CDR3 is CASSGSRGADTQYF. The CDR3 DNA sequence: TGTGCCAGCAGCGGGTCCCGGGGCGCAGATACGCAGTATTTT.

The table lists this clonotype with a few counts. This rearrangement joins TRBV7-2 to TRBJ1-5; D may be TRBD1 (6 bases). This CDR3 contains 16 residues. The germline gives CDR1 SGHTA, CDR2 FQGNSA. V gave up 0 bases and J gave up 0 bases, with 9 bases separating them. The CDR3 DNA reads as TGTGCCAGCAGCTTAGCTGGGACAACTAGCAATCAGCCCCAGCATTTT. This sequence encodes CASSLAGTTSNQPQHF.